These 29 T cell receptor beta chains were all obtained from the same sample, sequenced in a study of CD8 T cells in Susac syndrome. RNA totalling about 0.45 to 1 ug underwent reverse transcription with random hexamers. One entry per CDR3 protein results from TCRdb running MiXCR on the immunoSEQ multiplex PCR reads. Counted here are around 130,000 distinct CDR3 sequences, approximately 96% occurring once; the ten biggest clones make up approximately 0.12%. The material sequenced was CD4+ T cells from PBMCs. All receptors derive from a human donor with multiple sclerosis.

The rearrangement links TRBV13 to TRBJ2-7; 9 bases line up with TRBD1. Per germline, CDR1 PRHDT and CDR2 FYEKMQ (reference sequence). Losses at the gene ends were 4 bases for V and 6 bases for J; bases not matched to a gene: 7. The CDR3 has 14 residues. CDR3 sequence: CASSSRQGVREQYF. CDR3 DNA: TGTGCCAGCAGCTCGAGACAGGGGGTCCGCGAGCAGTACTTC.

The gene calls are TRBV20-1 and TRBJ1-5; D is possibly TRBD1 (5 bases). Per the germline V gene, CDR1 is DFQATT and CDR2 is SNEGSKA (reference sequence). CDR3 length: 12 amino acids. The V end lost 3 bases, the J end lost 11 bases, and 14 bases lay between the germline ends. DNA for the CDR3: TGCAGTGCTAGTTCCAGCCGGGGGGCCCAGCATTTT. It yields the protein CSASSSRGAQHF.

The chain is built from TRBV7-2 and TRBJ2-3; TRBD1 might be the D (6 bases). The CDR3 has 14 residues. The V gene's germline CDR1 is SGHTA and CDR2 FQGNSA. The V end was cut by 4 bases, the J end by 6 bases, with 14 bases between. The CDR3 sequence is CASSSDQGLDTQYF. CDR3 coding DNA: TGTGCCAGCAGCTCCGATCAGGGGTTGGATACGCAGTATTTT.

The chain joins TRBV27 to TRBJ1-5, with D maybe TRBD1 (5 bases). The CDR3 spans 16 residues. Germline V lookup: CDR1 MNHEY, CDR2 SMNVEV (reference sequence). The ends were cut back, 6 bases at V and 6 bases at J, with 21 bases in the middle. The CDR3 here is CASRQMGPGRTQPQHF. In nucleotides, the CDR3 is TGTGCCAGCAGACAAATGGGTCCAGGGAGGACTCAGCCCCAGCATTTT.

This chain connects TRBV7-3 to TRBJ2-7; no firm D call. The germline CDR1 and CDR2 sequences are SGHTA and FQGTGA. This CDR3 region has 13 residues. Trimming removed 5 bases at V and 3 bases at J, with 11 bases between. The CDR3 DNA is TGTGCCAGCAGCCCGACGCACGGCTACGAGCAGTACTTC. It specifies CASSPTHGYEQYF.

This clonotype occurred once. This chain connects TRBV7-8 to TRBJ1-2; D not certain. With 5 bases removed from V and 2 bases from J, the gap between germline ends came to 9 bases. The CDR3 has 13 residues. CDR1 is SGHVS and CDR2 is FQNEAQ in the germline V gene. The CDR3 DNA sequence: TGTGCCAGCAGCCCCACAGTAAACTATGGCTACACCTTC. This codes for CASSPTVNYGYTF. The variable domain in full, with the rest retrieved from reference TRBV7-8 and TRBJ1-2, is GAGVSQSPRYKVAKRGQDVALRCDPISGHVSLFWYQQALGQGPEFLTYFQNEAQLDKSGLPSDRFFAERPEGSVSTLKIQRTQQEDSAVYLCASSPTVNYGYTFGSGTRLTVV.

DNA for the CDR3: TGCAGCGTTATATGGACAGGGGGCTACGAGCAGTACTTC. Translation: CSVIWTGGYEQYF. J is TRBJ2-7 and V is TRBV29-1; 10 bases agree with TRBD1. The CDR3 has 13 residues. Germline CDR1 reads SQVTM; CDR2 reads ANQGSEA. The trim removed 5 bases at V and 3 bases at J, leaving 4 bases unmatched.

The chain employs TRBV20-1 and TRBJ2-2, with a weak D call TRBD1 (6 bases). CDR1 and CDR2 from the germline V gene are DFQATT and SNEGSKA (reference sequence). The V and J ends lost 4 bases and 8 bases respectively, with 17 bases between them. This CDR3 region has 14 residues. CDR3 nucleotides: TGCAGTGCTATACCGGGACAAAGCTCTGGGGAGCTGTTTTTT. This codes for CSAIPGQSSGELFF.

The chain joins TRBV2 to TRBJ2-1; maybe TRBD1 (5 bases). This CDR3 has 11 residues. With 6 bases removed from V and 10 bases from J, the gap between germline ends came to 10 bases. Germline CDR1 SNHLY, CDR2 FYNNEI. In nucleotides, the CDR3 is TGTGCCAGCAGCCCTTGGACAGAGCAGTTCTTC. Translating it yields CASSPWTEQFF. The full variable domain, in which reference TRBV2 and TRBJ2-1 provide the parts outside the CDR3, is EPEVTQTPSHQVTQMGQEVILRCVPISNHLYFYWYRQILGQKVEFLVSFYNNEISEKSEIFDDQFSVERPDGSNFTLKIRSTKLEDSAMYFCASSPWTEQFFGPGTRLTVL.

The chain joins TRBV2 to TRBJ2-2, with a tentative D call TRBD1 (5 bases). V was clipped by 5 bases and J by 3 bases, with 10 bases between them. CDR1 is SNHLY, CDR2 FYNNEI, per germline. This CDR3 is built from 14 residues. The CDR3 DNA sequence: TGTGCCAGCAGTTTTGACAGATACACCGGGGAGCTGTTTTTT. Residues: CASSFDRYTGELFF. Drawing the rest from reference TRBV2 and TRBJ2-2, the complete variable domain is EPEVTQTPSHQVTQMGQEVILRCVPISNHLYFYWYRQILGQKVEFLVSFYNNEISEKSEIFDDQFSVERPDGSNFTLKIRSTKLEDSAMYFCASSFDRYTGELFFGEGSRLTVL.

The chain joins TRBV4-2 to TRBJ2-7; D ambiguous. V lost 0 bases to trimming and J lost 3 bases, with 12 bases between them. Germline lookup yields CDR1 LGHNA and CDR2 YNFKEQ. This CDR3 comprises 15 residues. CDR3 region: CASSQERLVGYEQYF. CDR3 in DNA: TGTGCCAGCAGCCAAGAAAGGCTCGTAGGCTACGAGCAGTACTTC.

The gene calls are TRBV20-1 and TRBJ1-1; 10 nucleotides agree with TRBD1. The CDR3 is 14 residues long. V was clipped by 2 bases and J by 5 bases; unmatched bases: 5. The germline CDR1 and CDR2 sequences are DFQATT and SNEGSKA (reference sequence). The CDR3 is CSARTDRGQTEAFF. DNA for the CDR3: TGCAGTGCTAGAACAGACAGGGGGCAGACTGAAGCTTTCTTT.

The rearrangement uses TRBV7-9 and TRBJ2-3; D call uncertain. This CDR3 comprises 11 residues. V lost 8 bases and J lost 6, with 9 bases in between. Germline CDR1 is SEHNR and CDR2 is FQNEAQ (reference sequence). The CDR3 loop reads CASSPLDTQYF. Here the CDR3 DNA reads TGTGCCAGCTCTCCTCTCGATACGCAGTATTTT.

The rearrangement joins TRBV5-1 to TRBJ2-3; 8 bases map to TRBD2. CDR3 length equals 14 residues. Germline assignment: CDR1 SGHRS and CDR2 YFSETQ. Unmatched junction bases numbered 6, after V lost 3 bases and J lost 6 bases. CDR3 loop: CASSSQAGADTQYF. The CDR3 region has the DNA TGCGCCAGCAGCTCTCAAGCGGGAGCGGATACGCAGTATTTT.

This chain links TRBV5-1 with TRBJ2-3, with D unclear. The CDR3 length is 13 residues. Between the trimmed V and J ends, which lost 1 base and 2 bases, there was a span of 5 bases. Germline CDR1 is SGHRS and CDR2 is YFSETQ. The CDR3 DNA is TGCGCCAGCAGCTTGTGGGTCACAGATACGCAGTATTTT. Protein sequence: CASSLWVTDTQYF.

The chain joins TRBV7-2 to TRBJ1-1; D possibly corresponds to TRBD1 (5 bases). This CDR3 spans 15 amino acids. Germline values: CDR1 SGHTA, CDR2 FQGNSA. V was clipped by 3 bases and J by 7 bases, with 18 bases between them. The DNA of the CDR3 is TGTGCCAGCAGCTTTACAGGTATAGATGCTAGTGAAGCTTTCTTT. Its translation is CASSFTGIDASEAFF. The complete variable domain, with remaining parts taken from reference TRBV7-2 and TRBJ1-1, reads GAGVSQSPSNKVTEKGKDVELRCDPISGHTALYWYRQSLGQGLEFLIYFQGNSAPDKSGLPSDRFSAERTGGSVSTLTIQRTQQEDSAVYLCASSFTGIDASEAFFGQGTRLTVV.

This chain joins TRBV4-2 and TRBJ2-1, with a tentative D call TRBD2 (6 bases). There are 17 residues in the CDR3. Germline V lookup: CDR1 LGHNA, CDR2 YNFKEQ. Deletions cut 1 base from V and 3 bases from J, with 16 bases between. CDR3 protein: CASSQGGGGNIYNEQFF. DNA of the CDR3: TGTGCCAGCAGCCAAGGAGGAGGCGGGAATATCTACAATGAGCAGTTCTTC.

The gene calls are TRBV10-3 and TRBJ2-5; 8 nucleotides align to TRBD1. Losses at the gene ends were 0 bases for V and 0 bases for J; bases not matched to a gene: 12. CDR1 ENHRY and CDR2 SYGVKD come from the germline V gene. This CDR3 comprises 19 residues. The CDR3 region is CAISESKAGGPDDQETQYF. As DNA, the CDR3 is TGTGCCATCAGTGAGTCGAAGGCAGGGGGCCCTGACGACCAAGAGACCCAGTACTTC.

The gene calls are TRBV19 and TRBJ2-7; TRBD1 aligns across 8 bases. The V gene end was trimmed by 7 bases and the J gene end by 1 base; junction bases not matched to a gene: 6. The CDR3 sequence is 14 residues long. Per germline, CDR1 LNHDA and CDR2 SQIVND (reference sequence). This CDR3 is CASTPTGESYEQYF. The CDR3 region has the DNA TGTGCCAGTACTCCGACAGGGGAGTCCTACGAGCAGTACTTC.

The chain is built from TRBV2 and TRBJ2-5; D gene ambiguous. Looked up from germline, CDR1 is SNHLY and CDR2 is FYNNEI. The CDR3 runs to 14 residues. The V end was cut by 3 bases, the J end by 3 bases, with 11 bases between. This CDR3 is CASSEVGLEETQYF. The CDR3 DNA sequence: TGTGCCAGCAGTGAGGTTGGGCTAGAAGAGACCCAGTACTTC.

This sequence joins TRBV2 and TRBJ2-6; a weak D match, TRBD2 (5 bases). CDR1 is SNHLY and CDR2 is FYNNEI in the germline V gene. The CDR3 loop spans 15 amino acids. Trimming pared 4 bases from V and 0 bases from J, leaving 7 bases between. The CDR3 nucleotides read TGTGCCAGCAGTGTTGAGGGCTCTGGGGCCAACGTCCTGACTTTC. Its translation: CASSVEGSGANVLTF.

V and J are TRBV9 and TRBJ2-5; 11 bases agree with TRBD1. CDR3 size: 15 residues. From germline, CDR1 is SGDLS and CDR2 YYNGEE. The J segment lost 4 bases and the V segment lost 3 bases, leaving 5 bases of the junction unmatched. As DNA, the CDR3 is TGTGCCAGCAGCGCCGGGACAGGGGGTCCAGAGACCCAGTACTTC. Residues: CASSAGTGGPETQYF.

This clonotype was seen a single time. For the CDR3, the DNA is TGCGCCAGCAGCTCAAGCGGTTCCAAAAACATTCAGTACTTC. It encodes CASSSSGSKNIQYF. The chain carries TRBV5-1 and TRBJ2-4; D might be TRBD2 (5 bases). CDR1 SGHRS and CDR2 YFSETQ come from the germline V gene. Trimming shortened V by 3 bases and J by 2 bases, and 9 bases separated the two germline ends. The CDR3 is 14 amino acids.

The genes are TRBV27 and TRBJ2-4, with D unclear. Trimming removed 3 bases at V and 0 bases at J, with 9 bases between. CDR1 MNHEY and CDR2 SMNVEV come from the germline V gene (reference sequence). The CDR3 consists of 15 residues. The CDR3 bases are TGTGCCAGCAGTTTTCGCGAACTAGCCAAAAACATTCAGTACTTC. Translation: CASSFRELAKNIQYF.

V usage is TRBV20-1 and J usage is TRBJ2-1, with D hard to call. Germline CDR1 is DFQATT and CDR2 is SNEGSKA (reference sequence). This CDR3 has 13 amino acids. Trimming took 4 bases from V and 0 from J, leaving 7 bases between them. In DNA, the CDR3 is TGCAGTGCTACCGGTTCCTCCTACAATGAGCAGTTCTTC. Translated, it gives CSATGSSYNEQFF.

The genes are TRBV7-8 and TRBJ2-5; TRBD1 aligns across 7 bases. Unmatched junction bases numbered 4, after V lost 1 base and J lost 5 bases. The germline gives CDR1 SGHVS, CDR2 FQNEAQ. The CDR3 runs to 14 residues. This chain's CDR3 is CASSLGDSSETQYF. DNA for the CDR3: TGTGCCAGCAGCTTAGGGGACAGTTCCGAGACCCAGTACTTC.

The J gene is TRBJ1-6, the V gene TRBV5-6; weak D call: TRBD1 (6 bases). The ends were cut back, 4 bases at V and 7 bases at J, with 15 bases in the middle. The CDR3 covers 15 residues. Germline V gives CDR1 SGHDT, CDR2 YYEEEE. CDR3 DNA sequence: TGTGCCAGCAGCCTACAGGGAAAGGTGAATTCACCCCTCCACTTT. This sequence encodes CASSLQGKVNSPLHF.

This clonotype was recorded once. The V call is TRBV9, the J call TRBJ2-1, with TRBD2 identical over 9 bases. J was trimmed by 7 bases and V by 0 bases; bases with no gene match: 5. The CDR3 length is 15 residues. Germline V gene lookup returns CDR1 SGDLS and CDR2 YYNGEE. The CDR3 DNA follows: TGTGCCAGCAGCGTAGGGCTAGCGGGACGTAATGAGCAGTTCTTC. This gives the protein CASSVGLAGRNEQFF.

This chain links TRBV27 with TRBJ1-4, with D perhaps TRBD1 (6 bases). V dropped 8 bases and J dropped 5 bases, with 18 bases sitting between them. From germline, CDR1 is MNHEY and CDR2 SMNVEV (reference sequence). The CDR3 contains 15 residues. Here the CDR3 reads CASRLGGRPNEKLFF. CDR3 coding DNA: TGTGCCAGCCGGCTCGGGGGCAGGCCGAATGAAAAACTGTTTTTT.